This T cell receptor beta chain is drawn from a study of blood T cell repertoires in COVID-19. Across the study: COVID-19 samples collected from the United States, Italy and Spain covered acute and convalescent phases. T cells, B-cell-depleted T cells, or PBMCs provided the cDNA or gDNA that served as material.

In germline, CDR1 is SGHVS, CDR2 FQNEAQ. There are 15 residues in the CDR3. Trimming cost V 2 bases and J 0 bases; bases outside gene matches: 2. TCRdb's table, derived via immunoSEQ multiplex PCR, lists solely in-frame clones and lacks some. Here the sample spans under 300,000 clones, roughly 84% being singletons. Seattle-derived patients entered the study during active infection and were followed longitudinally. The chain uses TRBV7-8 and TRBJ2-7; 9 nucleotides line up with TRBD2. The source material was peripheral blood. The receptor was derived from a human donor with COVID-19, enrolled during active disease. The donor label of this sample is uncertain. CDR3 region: CASSLLAGNSYEQYF. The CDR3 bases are TGTGCCAGCAGCTTACTAGCGGGAAACTCCTACGAGCAGTACTTC.